The rows below give T cell receptor beta chains drawn from one sample of a study of blood T cell repertoires in COVID-19. Profiling relied on immunoSEQ multiplex PCR, and the TCRdb table lists in-frame clones only, not all of them. Of 95,000 or so clones listed, about 84% were seen once; the top ten hold 24%. The sequenced sample consisted of peripheral blood. Receptors originate from a human donor in a cohort sampled during active COVID-19. CDR3s include the opening cysteine and the closing phenylalanine or tryptophan. A D gene is named only where the DNA matches it firmly. The size of a clone is reported for some rows only, either as once, few or many, or as a class for expanded clones.

D: -; J: TRBJ1-6; V: TRBV3-1/TRBV3-2; size: -; CDR3: CASSQATGTNSPLHF; DNA: TGTGCCAGCAGCCAAGCGACAGGAACTAATTCACCCCTCCACTTT
D: -; J: TRBJ1-6; V: TRBV5-1; size: -; CDR3: CASSLGGANSPLHF; DNA: TGCGCCAGCAGCTTGGGAGGTGCGAATTCACCCCTCCACTTT
D: -; J: TRBJ2-7; V: TRBV18; size: few; CDR3: CASSPRGGGSGSYEQYF; DNA: TGTGCCAGCTCACCAAGGGGAGGTGGGAGTGGGTCCTACGAGCAGTACTTC
D: TRBD2; J: TRBJ2-1; V: TRBV18; size: -; CDR3: CASSEASGLTYNEQFF; DNA: TGTGCCAGCTCGGAGGCTAGCGGCCTTACCTACAATGAGCAGTTCTTC
D: -; J: TRBJ2-5; V: TRBV7-9; size: -; CDR3: CASRRNIETQYF; DNA: TGTGCCAGCCGGAGGAACATAGAGACCCAGTACTTC
D: TRBD1; J: TRBJ1-2; V: TRBV7-3; size: -; CDR3: CASSYGQGAFGYTF; DNA: TGTGCCAGCAGCTACGGACAGGGGGCCTTCGGCTACACCTTC
D: -; J: TRBJ1-1; V: TRBV6-5; size: -; CDR3: CASSSNPGGGNTEAFF; DNA: TGTGCCAGCAGTTCAAACCCTGGAGGCGGGAACACTGAAGCTTTCTTT
D: -; J: TRBJ1-1; V: TRBV27; size: -; CDR3: CASSLWGLTDTEAFF; DNA: TGTGCCAGCAGTTTGTGGGGGCTGACTGACACTGAAGCTTTCTTT
D: TRBD2; J: TRBJ2-1; V: TRBV18; size: -; CDR3: CASSPPGDYYNEQFF; DNA: TGTGCCAGCTCACCACCCGGGGACTATTACAATGAGCAGTTCTTC
D: -; J: TRBJ1-2; V: TRBV3-1/TRBV3-2; size: -; CDR3: CASSQDGGGYGYTF; DNA: TGTGCCAGCAGCCAAGATGGGGGAGGCTATGGCTACACCTTC
D: TRBD1; J: TRBJ1-4; V: TRBV4-2; size: -; CDR3: CASSPWTGRATNEKLFF; DNA: TGTGCCAGCAGCCCCTGGACAGGGAGGGCAACTAATGAAAAACTGTTTTTT
D: TRBD1; J: TRBJ2-7; V: TRBV4-3; size: -; CDR3: CASSQYRGFDEQYF; DNA: TGCGCCAGCAGCCAATACAGGGGGTTTGACGAGCAGTACTTC
D: TRBD2; J: TRBJ2-5; V: TRBV7-2; size: few; CDR3: CASSPSAGGLQETQYF; DNA: TGTGCCAGCAGCCCATCAGCGGGGGGTCTTCAAGAGACCCAGTACTTC
D: -; J: TRBJ1-1; V: TRBV5-6; size: once; CDR3: CASSLVSLMDTEAFF; DNA: TGTGCCAGCAGCCTGGTGAGCCTTATGGACACTGAAGCTTTCTTT
D: TRBD2; J: TRBJ2-5; V: TRBV5-6; size: -; CDR3: CASSLEVERGGRGETQYF; DNA: TGTGCCAGCAGCTTGGAAGTGGAGCGGGGGGGCCGCGGAGAGACCCAGTACTTC
D: -; J: TRBJ2-6; V: TRBV5-5; size: -; CDR3: CASSLVKLSPAGANVLTF; DNA: TGTGCCAGCAGCTTGGTTAAATTATCGCCGGCTGGGGCCAACGTCCTGACTTTC
D: -; J: TRBJ2-1; V: TRBV21-1; size: -; CDR3: CASSNGTDSPSSYNEQFF; DNA: TGTGCCAGCAGCAACGGTACGGACAGCCCGAGCTCCTACAATGAGCAGTTCTTC
D: TRBD2; J: TRBJ2-7; V: TRBV19; size: -; CDR3: CASSIEGTSGGASYEQYF; DNA: TGTGCCAGTAGTATAGAAGGGACTAGCGGGGGGGCCTCCTACGAGCAGTACTTC
D: -; J: TRBJ1-1; V: TRBV27; size: -; CDR3: CASSLRAGREAFF; DNA: TGTGCCAGCAGTTTAAGGGCAGGGAGGGAAGCTTTCTTT
D: TRBD1; J: TRBJ2-7; V: TRBV9; size: -; CDR3: CASSATGQAAYEQYF; DNA: TGTGCCAGCAGCGCCACGGGACAGGCGGCCTACGAGCAGTACTTC
D: -; J: TRBJ2-1; V: TRBV4-2; size: once; CDR3: CASSQDRAPSYNEQFF; DNA: TGTGCCAGCAGCCAAGATAGAGCGCCATCCTACAATGAGCAGTTCTTC
D: -; J: TRBJ1-2; V: TRBV19; size: -; CDR3: CASSPAGGERSYGYTF; DNA: TGTGCCAGTAGTCCGGCTGGCGGGGAGCGTAGCTATGGCTACACCTTC
D: TRBD1; J: TRBJ2-2; V: TRBV19; size: few; CDR3: CASSGRDRGGPGELFF; DNA: TGTGCCAGTAGTGGCAGGGACAGGGGGGGTCCCGGGGAGCTGTTTTTT
D: TRBD1; J: TRBJ2-7; V: TRBV20-1; size: -; CDR3: CSASEGGRSYEQYF; DNA: TGCAGTGCTAGTGAAGGGGGCAGGTCCTACGAGCAGTACTTC
D: -; J: TRBJ2-2; V: TRBV5-3; size: once; CDR3: CARRAWATTNTGELFF; DNA: TGTGCCAGAAGAGCCTGGGCGACAACGAACACCGGGGAGCTGTTTTTT
D: -; J: TRBJ2-6; V: TRBV19; size: -; CDR3: CASSPGVSGANVLTF; DNA: TGTGCCAGTAGTCCGGGGGTCTCTGGGGCCAACGTCCTGACTTTC
D: TRBD2; J: TRBJ2-1; V: TRBV6-1; size: -; CDR3: CASSEVFSGLAGGHSSYNEQFF; DNA: TGTGCCAGCAGTGAAGTATTTTCGGGACTAGCGGGAGGCCATAGCTCCTACAATGAGCAGTTCTTC
D: TRBD1; J: TRBJ1-3; V: TRBV9; size: -; CDR3: CASSAPGQGGNTIYF; DNA: TGTGCCAGCAGCGCCCCGGGACAGGGCGGAAACACCATATATTTT
D: TRBD2; J: TRBJ2-1; V: TRBV19; size: -; CDR3: CASSISRRGTSGLNEQFF; DNA: TGTGCCAGTAGTATCTCCCGACGGGGGACTAGCGGGTTAAATGAGCAGTTCTTC
D: TRBD1; J: TRBJ1-6; V: TRBV15; size: -; CDR3: CATSGRLGQAYNSPLHF; DNA: TGTGCCACCAGCGGACGCTTAGGACAGGCCTATAATTCACCCCTCCACTTT
D: TRBD2; J: TRBJ2-2; V: TRBV7-6; size: -; CDR3: CASSLPSGRAGELFF; DNA: TGTGCCAGCAGCTTACCTAGCGGGAGGGCCGGGGAGCTGTTTTTT
D: TRBD1; J: TRBJ2-2; V: TRBV3-1/TRBV3-2; size: -; CDR3: CASSWGQGRMSGELFF; DNA: TGTGCCAGCAGCTGGGGACAGGGGAGAATGTCCGGGGAGCTGTTTTTT
D: -; J: TRBJ2-5; V: TRBV10-3; size: -; CDR3: CAISEAGPQETQYF; DNA: TGTGCCATCAGTGAGGCGGGGCCCCAAGAGACCCAGTACTTC
D: TRBD1; J: TRBJ1-4; V: TRBV7-6; size: -; CDR3: CASSSTVPDRAGEKLFF; DNA: TGTGCCAGCAGCTCCACCGTACCTGACAGGGCTGGAGAAAAACTGTTTTTT
D: TRBD1; J: TRBJ2-7; V: TRBV7-6; size: -; CDR3: CASSLAQGAAYEQYF; DNA: TGTGCCAGCAGCTTAGCACAGGGGGCCGCCTACGAGCAGTACTTC
D: -; J: TRBJ1-5; V: TRBV28; size: -; CDR3: CASSFWAQHSNQPQHF; DNA: TGTGCCAGCAGTTTCTGGGCCCAGCATAGCAATCAGCCCCAGCATTTT
D: TRBD2; J: TRBJ2-1; V: TRBV7-8; size: -; CDR3: CASSSGLAGSIRQFF; DNA: TGTGCCAGCAGCTCAGGACTAGCGGGAAGTATACGGCAGTTCTTC
D: TRBD1; J: TRBJ2-3; V: TRBV5-6; size: -; CDR3: CASSERQGLKGTQYF; DNA: TGTGCCAGCAGCGAGCGACAGGGTTTGAAAGGAACGCAGTATTTT
D: -; J: TRBJ1-3; V: TRBV4-1; size: -; CDR3: CASSQASGNTIYF; DNA: TGCGCCAGCAGCCAAGCATCTGGAAACACCATATATTTT
D: -; J: TRBJ1-1; V: TRBV9; size: -; CDR3: CASSVDVGGSKNTEAFF; DNA: TGTGCCAGCAGCGTAGACGTCGGGGGGTCTAAGAACACTGAAGCTTTCTTT
D: TRBD2; J: TRBJ2-1; V: TRBV29-1; size: -; CDR3: CSVRTSGREQFF; DNA: TGCAGCGTGCGGACTAGCGGGAGGGAGCAGTTCTTC
D: TRBD2; J: TRBJ2-1; V: TRBV3-1/TRBV3-2; size: once; CDR3: CASSQVLRESNEQFF; DNA: TGTGCCAGCAGCCAAGTGTTGCGGGAGTCCAATGAGCAGTTCTTC
D: -; J: TRBJ2-2; V: TRBV28; size: -; CDR3: CASSPPLGGGSTGELFF; DNA: TGTGCCAGCAGCCCACCCCTCGGGGGAGGATCCACCGGGGAGCTGTTTTTT
D: -; J: TRBJ1-6; V: TRBV3-1/TRBV3-2; size: -; CDR3: CASSQVADNSPLHF; DNA: TGTGCCAGCAGCCAAGTTGCAGATAATTCACCCCTCCACTTT
D: -; J: TRBJ1-2; V: TRBV23-1; size: -; CDR3: CASHLRGFRATHGYTF; DNA: TGCGCCAGCCACCTGCGGGGTTTCCGGGCCACGCATGGCTACACCTTC
D: TRBD1; J: TRBJ2-1; V: TRBV5-1; size: -; CDR3: CASSSYAGTGVNEQFF; DNA: TGCGCCAGCAGCAGTTACGCCGGGACAGGGGTCAATGAGCAGTTCTTC
D: -; J: TRBJ2-1; V: TRBV11-3; size: -; CDR3: CASSLARGYNEQFF; DNA: TGTGCCAGCAGCTTAGCTCGGGGGTACAATGAGCAGTTCTTC
D: -; J: TRBJ1-2; V: TRBV10-3; size: -; CDR3: CAISESMVSGPYGYTF; DNA: TGTGCCATCAGTGAGTCAATGGTGTCAGGGCCCTATGGCTACACCTTC
D: TRBD1; J: TRBJ2-7; V: TRBV7-2; size: once; CDR3: CASSFRQGPNEQYF; DNA: TGTGCCAGCAGCTTCAGACAGGGTCCGAACGAGCAGTACTTC
D: -; J: TRBJ1-3; V: TRBV19; size: -; CDR3: CASSRGIPSGNTIYF; DNA: TGTGCCAGTAGTAGAGGAATTCCGTCTGGAAACACCATATATTTT
D: -; J: TRBJ2-6; V: TRBV5-4; size: -; CDR3: CASSLGHPGGSSGANVLTF; DNA: TGTGCCAGCAGCTTAGGACATCCCGGGGGATCCTCTGGGGCCAACGTCCTGACTTTC
D: -; J: TRBJ1-6; V: TRBV4-3; size: -; CDR3: CASSQDFDSPLHF; DNA: TGCGCCAGCAGCCAAGACTTTGATTCACCCCTCCACTTT
D: TRBD1; J: TRBJ2-7; V: TRBV5-6; size: once; CDR3: CASSFRDRVYEQYF; DNA: TGTGCCAGCAGCTTTAGGGACAGGGTATACGAGCAGTACTTC
D: TRBD2; J: TRBJ2-2; V: TRBV5-1; size: -; CDR3: CASSFVAGGTGELFF; DNA: TGCGCCAGCAGCTTTGTAGCGGGGGGCACCGGGGAGCTGTTTTTT
D: -; J: TRBJ1-5; V: TRBV27; size: -; CDR3: CATSYGGSNQPQHF; DNA: TGTGCCACCTCGTATGGCGGGAGCAATCAGCCCCAGCATTTT